The clone carrying this T cell receptor (beta chain) came up many times. Sorting recovered naive CD8 T cells on a CD8+CD4-CCR7+CD45RA+ profile. The data were obtained in a study of molecular identifiers for immune sequencing clone quantification. Trimming removed 0 bases at V and 2 bases at J, with 6 bases between. The CDR3 totals 13 residues. Looked up from germline, CDR1 is DFQATT and CDR2 is SNEGSKA (reference sequence). TCRdb independently ran MiXCR on the PCR reads; one entry per CDR3 protein. The sample consists of 45,000 to 60,000 distinct CDR3 sequences, around 34% of them appearing once. This clonotype originated in a human donor in good health. Some libraries in this study had Jurkat cell RNA spiked in. The chain employs TRBV20-1 and TRBJ2-3; D is ambiguous. The sample taken for sequencing was naive CD8+ T cells from blood, with Jurkat cell RNA spiked in. Subset noted: FACS-sorted CD8+CD4-CCR7+CD45RA+ naive T cells. CDR3 in DNA: TGCAGTGCTAGAGATGGAAACACAGATACGCAGTATTTT. Its protein is CSARDGNTDTQYF.